These 5 T cell receptor beta chains were sequenced from one sample in a study of cytomegalovirus exposure and HLA in healthy donors (dated 2017 in TCRdb). The library was prepared using the immunoSEQ multiplex PCR assay. For the multiplex PCR, a mixture combining 60 forward primers for TCR Vbeta segments and 13 reverse primers for TCR Jbeta segments was used. The table comes from immuneACCESS by way of TCRdb, which keeps in-frame sequences with V and J called. Part of the clones is missing from these tables; in studies checked, under half for an unresolved V gene and the rest for unknown reasons. For this sample the table gives 110,000 or so clones, of which roughly 80% were detected only once. Less than 3.5% of the sample is taken by the ten largest. The sequencing sample was made of PBMCs. The receptors shown here come from a female donor in good health and CMV-seronegative.

The chain uses TRBV19 and TRBJ1-2; the match to TRBD1 covers 8 bases. The CDR3 has 16 residues. Germline CDR1 reads LNHDA; CDR2 reads SQIVND (reference sequence). The junction had 16 bases not matched to a gene; V was cut back by 9 bases and J by 4 bases. The chain's CDR3 is CASQSTGTGLPYGYTF. The CDR3 bases are TGTGCCAGCCAGTCCACCGGGACAGGACTACCCTATGGCTACACCTTC. The variable domain in full, with the rest retrieved from reference TRBV19 and TRBJ1-2, is DGGITQSPKYLFRKEGQNVTLSCEQNLNHDAMYWYRQDPGQGLRLIYYSQIVNDFQKGDIAEGYSVSREKKESFPLTVTSAQKNPTAFYLCASQSTGTGLPYGYTFGSGTRLTVV.

This clone came up a few times. The chain couples TRBV5-1 to TRBJ2-7; 7 bases fit TRBD2. Germline V gene lookup returns CDR1 SGHRS and CDR2 YFSETQ. The CDR3 has 14 residues. Germline trimming cut 7 bases from V and 2 bases from J; bases unmatched to any gene: 9. As DNA, the CDR3 is TGCGCCAGCGCCCCGGCAGGGACTACCTACGAGCAGTACTTC. It specifies CASAPAGTTYEQYF.

The chain recombines TRBV13 with TRBJ2-2; 10 nucleotides align to TRBD2. Germline V lookup: CDR1 PRHDT, CDR2 FYEKMQ (reference sequence). The length of the CDR3 is 17 residues. With V trimmed by 4 bases and J by 3 bases, 8 bases remained unmatched. The CDR3 DNA follows: TGTGCCAGCAGCTACGGAGCGGGGGGGCATCACACCGGGGAGCTGTTTTTT. This gives the protein CASSYGAGGHHTGELFF.

Only a few counts were recorded for this clone. The chain is built from TRBV2 and TRBJ2-7; possibly TRBD2 for D (5 bases). Germline V gene data show CDR1 as SNHLY and CDR2 as FYNNEI. The CDR3 is 12 amino acids. V was cut by 9 bases and J by 1 base, with 10 bases left in between. The CDR3 is CARAGSSYEQYF. CDR3 sequence (DNA): TGTGCCAGGGCGGGCAGTTCCTACGAGCAGTACTTC.

The chain links TRBV5-1 to TRBJ2-7, with D possibly matching TRBD2 (5 bases). Trimming took off 2 bases at V and 6 bases at J, with 12 bases between the two ends. Looked up from germline, CDR1 is SGHRS and CDR2 is YFSETQ. The CDR3 spans 13 residues. The CDR3 coding sequence is TGCGCCAGCAGCTTCCGAGAGGGCTCCGAGCAGTACTTC. Amino acids: CASSFREGSEQYF.